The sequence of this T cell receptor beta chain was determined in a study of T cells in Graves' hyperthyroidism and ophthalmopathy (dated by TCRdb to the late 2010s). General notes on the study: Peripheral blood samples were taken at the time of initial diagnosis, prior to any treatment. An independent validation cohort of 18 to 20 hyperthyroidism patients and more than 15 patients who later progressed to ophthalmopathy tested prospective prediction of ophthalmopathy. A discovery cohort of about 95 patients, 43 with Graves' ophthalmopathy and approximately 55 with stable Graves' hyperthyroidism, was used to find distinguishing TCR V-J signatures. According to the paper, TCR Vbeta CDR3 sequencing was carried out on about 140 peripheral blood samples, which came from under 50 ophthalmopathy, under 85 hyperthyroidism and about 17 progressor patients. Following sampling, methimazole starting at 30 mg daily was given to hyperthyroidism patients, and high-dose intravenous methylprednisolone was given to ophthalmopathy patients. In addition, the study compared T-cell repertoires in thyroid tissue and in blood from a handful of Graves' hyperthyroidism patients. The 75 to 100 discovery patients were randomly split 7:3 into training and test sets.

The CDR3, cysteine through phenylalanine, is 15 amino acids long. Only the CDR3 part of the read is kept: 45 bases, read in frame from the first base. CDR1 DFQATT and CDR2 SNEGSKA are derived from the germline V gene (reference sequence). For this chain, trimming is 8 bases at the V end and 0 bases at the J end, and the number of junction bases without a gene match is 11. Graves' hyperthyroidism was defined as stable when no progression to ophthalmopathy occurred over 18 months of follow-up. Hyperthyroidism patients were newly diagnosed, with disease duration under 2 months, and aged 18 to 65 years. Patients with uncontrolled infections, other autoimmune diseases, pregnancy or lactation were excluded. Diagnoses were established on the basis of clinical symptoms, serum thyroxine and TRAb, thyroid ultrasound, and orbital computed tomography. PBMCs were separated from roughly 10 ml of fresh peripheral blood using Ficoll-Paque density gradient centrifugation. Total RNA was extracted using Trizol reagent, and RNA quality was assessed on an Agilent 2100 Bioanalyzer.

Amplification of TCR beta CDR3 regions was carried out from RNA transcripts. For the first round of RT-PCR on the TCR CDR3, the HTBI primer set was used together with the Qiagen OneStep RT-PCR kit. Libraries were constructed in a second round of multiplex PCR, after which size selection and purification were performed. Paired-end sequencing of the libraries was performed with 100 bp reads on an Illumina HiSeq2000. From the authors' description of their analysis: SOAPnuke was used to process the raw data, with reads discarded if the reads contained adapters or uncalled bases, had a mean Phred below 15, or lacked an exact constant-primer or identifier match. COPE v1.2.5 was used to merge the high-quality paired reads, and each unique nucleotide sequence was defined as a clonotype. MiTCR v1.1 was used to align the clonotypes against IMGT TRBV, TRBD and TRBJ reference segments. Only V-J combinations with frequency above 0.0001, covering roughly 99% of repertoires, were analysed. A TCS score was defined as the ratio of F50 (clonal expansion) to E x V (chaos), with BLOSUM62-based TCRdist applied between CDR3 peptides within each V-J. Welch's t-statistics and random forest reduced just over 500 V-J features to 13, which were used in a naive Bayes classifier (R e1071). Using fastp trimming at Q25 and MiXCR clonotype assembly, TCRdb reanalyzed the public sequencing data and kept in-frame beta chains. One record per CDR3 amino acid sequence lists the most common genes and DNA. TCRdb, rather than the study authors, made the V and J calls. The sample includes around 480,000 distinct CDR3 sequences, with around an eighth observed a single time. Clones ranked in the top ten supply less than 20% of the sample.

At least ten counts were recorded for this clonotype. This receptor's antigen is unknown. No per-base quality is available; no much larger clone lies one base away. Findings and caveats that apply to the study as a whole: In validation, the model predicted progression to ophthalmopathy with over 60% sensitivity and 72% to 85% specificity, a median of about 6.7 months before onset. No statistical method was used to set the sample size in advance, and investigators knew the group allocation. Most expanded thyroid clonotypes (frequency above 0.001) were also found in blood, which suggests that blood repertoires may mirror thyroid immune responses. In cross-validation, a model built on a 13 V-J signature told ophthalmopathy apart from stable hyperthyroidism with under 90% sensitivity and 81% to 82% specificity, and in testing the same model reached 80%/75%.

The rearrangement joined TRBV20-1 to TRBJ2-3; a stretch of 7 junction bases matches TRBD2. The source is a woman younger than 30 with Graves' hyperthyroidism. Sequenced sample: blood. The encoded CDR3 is CSLRRGRMSTDTQYF. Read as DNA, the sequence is TGCAGTCTGCGTCGCGGGAGAATGAGCACAGATACGCAGTATTTT.